Each of the 2 T cell receptor beta chains below was sequenced from the same sample in a study of blood T cell repertoires in COVID-19. Measured with immunoSEQ multiplex PCR; TCRdb has only the in-frame clones, and not every one. The sample shows approximately 290,000 clones, approximately 85% of them seen only once. Source material: peripheral blood. All receptors come from a human donor with COVID-19, enrolled during active disease. The donor label of this sample is uncertain.

This chain uses TRBV5-1 with TRBJ1-2; D is undetermined. The germline V gene encodes CDR1 SGHRS and CDR2 YFSETQ. Trimming stripped 0 bases from V and 0 bases from J, with 6 bases between. The CDR3 contains 14 residues. CDR3 region: CASSLDGSNYGYTF. The CDR3 nucleotides are TGCGCCAGCAGCTTGGACGGTTCTAACTATGGCTACACCTTC.

The chain employs TRBV7-2 and TRBJ2-7, with no clear D. The V end was cut by 2 bases, the J end by 3 bases, with 17 bases between. Per the germline V gene, CDR1 is SGHTA and CDR2 is FQGNSA. This CDR3 is built from 16 residues. The CDR3 nucleotides are TGTGCCAGCAGCTTACGATCAGGCATTCAGATCTACGAGCAGTACTTC. It translates to CASSLRSGIQIYEQYF.